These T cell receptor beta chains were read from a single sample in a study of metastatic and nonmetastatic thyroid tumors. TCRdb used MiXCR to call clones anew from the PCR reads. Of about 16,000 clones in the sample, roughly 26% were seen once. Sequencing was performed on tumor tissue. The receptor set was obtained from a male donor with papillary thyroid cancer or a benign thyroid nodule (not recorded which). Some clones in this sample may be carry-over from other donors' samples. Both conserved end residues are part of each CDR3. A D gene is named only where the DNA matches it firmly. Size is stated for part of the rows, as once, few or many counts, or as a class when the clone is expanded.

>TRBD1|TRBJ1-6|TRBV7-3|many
CASSRTGGGSPLHF
TGTGCCAGCTCCCGCACAGGGGGGGGATCACCCCTCCACTTT
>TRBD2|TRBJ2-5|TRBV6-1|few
CVSSELAGGETKYF
TGTGTCAGCAGTGAACTAGCGGGGGGAGAGACCAAGTACTTC
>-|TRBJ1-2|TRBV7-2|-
CASSSGRGPEGYTF
TGTGCCAGCAGCTCTGGTCGGGGTCCAGAAGGCTACACCTTC
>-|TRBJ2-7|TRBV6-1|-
CASSEGESSYELYF
TGTGCCAGCAGTGAGGGGGAGTCGTCCTACGAGCTTTACTTC
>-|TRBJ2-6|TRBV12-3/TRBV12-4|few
CASSLLAPGDNVLTF
TGTGCCAGCAGTTTATTAGCTCCTGGGGACAACGTCCTGACTTTC
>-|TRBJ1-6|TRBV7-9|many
CASSWGPFDFNSPLHF
TGTGCCAGCAGCTGGGGGCCTTTCGACTTCAATTCACCCCTCCACTTT
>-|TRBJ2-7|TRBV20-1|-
CSARGRGGDYEQYF
TGCAGTGCTCGGGGTCGCGGCGGGGACTACGAGCAGTACTTC
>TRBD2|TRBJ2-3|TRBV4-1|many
CASSQDPGGATDTQYF
TGCGCCAGCAGCCAGGACCCGGGGGGGGCCACAGATACGCAGTATTTT
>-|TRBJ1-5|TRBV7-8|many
CASSLGHREGQPQHF
TGTGCCAGCAGCTTAGGCCACAGGGAAGGTCAGCCCCAGCATTTT
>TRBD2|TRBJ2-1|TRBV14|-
CASSPPVAGGADEQFF
TGTGCTAGCAGCCCACCGGTTGCGGGAGGTGCCGATGAGCAGTTCTTC
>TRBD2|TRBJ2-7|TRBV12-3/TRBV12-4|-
CASSLTSGGAWEQYF
TGTGCCAGCAGTTTAACTAGCGGGGGCGCTTGGGAGCAGTACTTC
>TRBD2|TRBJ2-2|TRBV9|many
CASSEETSWTGELFF
TGTGCCAGCAGCGAAGAGACTAGCTGGACCGGGGAGCTGTTTTTT
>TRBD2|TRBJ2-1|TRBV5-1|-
CASSPGLAGMSSYNEQFF
TGCGCCAGCAGCCCGGGACTAGCGGGCATGAGCTCCTACAATGAGCAGTTCTTC
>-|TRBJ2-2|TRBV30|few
CAWSSGDYTGELFF
TGTGCCTGGAGTTCGGGGGACTACACCGGGGAGCTGTTTTTT
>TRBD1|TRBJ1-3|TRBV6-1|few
CASSSRQGDGNTIYF
TGTGCCAGCAGCTCCCGGCAGGGGGATGGAAACACCATATATTTT
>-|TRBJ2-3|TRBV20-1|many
CSATPPIGADTQYF
TGCAGTGCTACCCCCCCCATAGGGGCAGATACGCAGTATTTT
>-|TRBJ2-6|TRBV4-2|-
CANEMWFTRRGGANVLTF
TGTGCCAACGAGATGTGGTTCACCCGACGGGGTGGTGCCAACGTCCTGACTTTC
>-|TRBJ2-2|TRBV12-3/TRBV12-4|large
CASTLGGNTGELFF
TGTGCCAGCACCTTAGGAGGCAACACCGGGGAGCTGTTTTTT
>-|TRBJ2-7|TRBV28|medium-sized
CASSLSNTGYEQYF
TGTGCCAGCAGTTTATCCAATACAGGGTACGAGCAGTACTTC
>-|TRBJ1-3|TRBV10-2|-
CASRGGTSGNTIYF
TGCGCCAGCAGGGGGGGGACTTCTGGAAACACCATATATTTT
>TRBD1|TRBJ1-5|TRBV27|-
CASSPRTGGGVHSNQPQHF
TGTGCCAGCAGTCCACGGACAGGTGGCGGAGTTCATAGCAATCAGCCCCAGCATTTT
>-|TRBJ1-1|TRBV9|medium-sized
CASSNHQDSFTEAFF
TGTGCCAGCAGCAACCATCAAGACAGTTTTACTGAAGCTTTCTTT
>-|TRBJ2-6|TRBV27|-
CASSLSASYLGANVLTF
TGTGCCAGCAGTTTATCGGCATCCTACTTGGGGGCCAACGTCCTGACTTTC